The present T cell receptor beta chain was sequenced within a study of T-cell memory formation after mild COVID-19. Germline V CDR1 and CDR2: ENHRY, SYGVKD. V lost 0 bases and J 3 bases, leaving 7 bases between the germline ends. CDR3 length: 14 amino acids. Via MiXCR, TCRdb re-called the 5' RACE reads, giving one row per CDR3 protein. The sample lists roughly 500,000 distinct CDR3 sequences; around 21% were seen once. The specimen sequenced was PBMCs or a T cell subset sorted from them (not recorded which). The source of this sequence is an adult woman who had mild COVID-19 (a few samples of this study predate the infection). Cell type and time point are not known. The chain couples TRBV10-3 to TRBJ2-3; no definite D call. The CDR3 here is CAISESAVTDTQYF. The CDR3, as DNA: TGTGCCATCAGTGAGTCCGCGGTAACAGATACGCAGTATTTT.